This T cell receptor (beta chain) was sequenced for a study of CD8 T cells in ankylosing spondylitis. Overall study findings and caveats: Previously reported in reactive arthritis synovial fluid and blood were some of the motif variants.

This clonotype occurred many times. The antigen is unknown. In TCRdb, the 5' RACE reads were re-called with MiXCR into one record per CDR3 protein. The profile shows approximately 250,000 distinct CDR3 sequences, 30% to 40% of them singletons. The sequence was obtained from a male donor with ankylosing spondylitis or in good health (not recorded which). The sample consisted of blood, either unsorted or a sorted T cell fraction (not recorded which).

CDR3 DNA: TGTGCCAGCAGTTCGGGACCGCCGATGAGCTGCACCTTC. This translates into CASSSGPPMSCTF. V is TRBV12-3 or TRBV12-4 and J is TRBJ1-2, with a tentative D call TRBD1 (5 bases). V was cut by 4 bases and J by 13 bases, with 19 bases left in between. CDR3 length: 13 residues.